This T cell receptor (beta chain) was found in a study of cytomegalovirus exposure and HLA in healthy donors. Overall study results and limits: The study listed under 200 cytomegalovirus-associated TCR beta chains. Rare sequences made up most TCRs, while some public TCRs were found in many donors.

Germline CDR1 and CDR2: SGDLS and YYNGEE. The CDR3 is 14 amino acids. V gave up 1 base and J gave up 0 bases, with 8 bases separating them. The method was immunoSEQ multiplex PCR; TCRdb's version includes in-frame clones alone and lacks a portion of them. The sample has about 260,000 clones; about 90% are singletons. Notes on this clone: Its antigen is unknown. The same CDR3 also results from other DNA sequences found in this sample.

The J gene is TRBJ2-7, the V gene TRBV9, with D perhaps given as TRBD1 or TRBD2 (6 bases each). This receptor was taken from a woman aged 25 to 39 in good health and CMV-seronegative. Sample: PBMCs. Here the CDR3 reads CASSVSGASYEQYF. The CDR3 nucleotides are TGTGCCAGCAGCGTATCGGGGGCCTCCTACGAGCAGTACTTC.